These 27 T cell receptor beta chains share one sample of origin, sequenced in a study of Graves' ophthalmopathy and Graves' hyperthyroidism. Researchers took RNA transcripts and amplified TCR beta CDR3 regions from them. RT-PCR with HTBI primers came first, then second-round multiplex PCR. Via MiXCR, TCRdb re-called the multiplex PCR reads, giving one row per CDR3 protein. This sample has 40,000 to 50,000 distinct CDR3 sequences; 52% occur once, and the top ten carry around 20%. Input material: peripheral blood. The receptors shown here come from an adult man with Graves' ophthalmopathy.

The chain recombines TRBV20-1 with TRBJ2-7; D may be TRBD1 or TRBD2 (5 bases each). Deletions cut 0 bases from V and 3 bases from J, with 15 bases between. The germline V gene has CDR1 DFQATT and CDR2 SNEGSKA (reference sequence). This CDR3 has 15 amino acids. CDR3 nucleotide sequence: TGCAGTGCTAGAGATCGGGATAGGGGTTTCTACGAGCAGTACTTC. Amino acid sequence: CSARDRDRGFYEQYF.

This clonotype was detected ten times or more. The chain couples TRBV10-3 to TRBJ2-7, with a possible D match to TRBD2 (5 bases). Germline values: CDR1 ENHRY, CDR2 SYGVKD. Trimming stripped 10 bases from V and 5 bases from J, with 12 bases between. This CDR3 is built from 11 residues. CDR3 region: CANGLGNEQYF. DNA of the CDR3: TGTGCCAACGGACTGGGCAACGAGCAGTACTTC.

This chain links TRBV7-8 with TRBJ2-5; TRBD2 matches at 12 bases. The CDR3 spans 18 residues. Germline loops: CDR1 SGHVS, CDR2 FQNEAQ. V lost 5 bases, J lost 1 base, and 11 bases stayed unmatched. In DNA, the CDR3 is TGTGCCAGCAGCCTCGCACCTAGCGGGAGGGCCCCCCAAGAGACCCAGTACTTC. Translated: CASSLAPSGRAPQETQYF.

The chain has TRBV14 and TRBJ2-7, with 7 bases that match TRBD1. Germline CDR1 reads SGHDN; CDR2 reads FVKESK. The CDR3 runs to 17 residues. The CDR3 sequence is CASGQKQTGQETYEQYV. The CDR3 DNA reads TGTGCCAGCGGCCAAAAACAGACCGGACAGGAGACCTACGAGCAGTACGTC.

This clonotype was detected a few times. This chain links TRBV19 with TRBJ1-3; no reliable D call. CDR1 is LNHDA, CDR2 SQIVND, per germline (reference sequence). V gave up 6 bases and J gave up 0 bases, with 9 bases separating them. This CDR3 contains 14 residues. As DNA, the CDR3 is TGTGCCAGTAGAAAACTGAACTCTGGAAACACCATATATTTT. Protein sequence: CASRKLNSGNTIYF.

This clonotype is termed medium-sized. The V and J genes are TRBV7-6 and TRBJ2-7, with 8 bases matching TRBD2. The CDR3 spans 12 residues. Germline assignment: CDR1 SGHVS and CDR2 FNYEAQ. CDR3 coding DNA: TGTGCCAGCAGCTTACGGTCGGGGGGGGATTTCGTC. Residues: CASSLRSGGDFV.

This clonotype was observed at least ten times. V gene TRBV3-1 combines with J gene TRBJ1-2, with D possibly matching TRBD1 (6 bases). The V end was cut by 4 bases, the J end by 6 bases, with 9 bases between. From germline, CDR1 is LGHDT and CDR2 YNNKEL (reference sequence). There are 12 residues in the CDR3. The CDR3: CASSLSGDGYTF. In DNA, the CDR3 is TGTGCCAGCAGCCTATCAGGGGATGGCTACACCTTC.

In its sample, this clonotype was seen a few times. The chain joins TRBV18 to TRBJ1-2; D is ambiguous. Germline CDR1 is KGHSH and CDR2 is LQKENI. This CDR3 region has 14 residues. Trimming removed 9 bases from V and 5 bases from J, with 19 bases in between. CDR3 residues: CASRISGRDYGYTF. Here the CDR3 DNA reads TGTGCCAGTCGAATATCCGGTAGGGATTATGGCTACACCTTC.

With respect to this clonotype: In this CDR3 the conserved last residue, phenylalanine or tryptophan, is missing, so a read error is likely. The DNA is omitted, as the CDR3 cannot be located on it reliably, and the CDR3 follows TCRdb's listing. The V call is TRBV9, the J call TRBJ2-6. The germline CDR1 and CDR2 sequences are SGDLS and YYNGEE. The CDR3 is 15 amino acids long, termini counted. This chain's CDR3 is CASSVEGSGANVRTC.

V usage is TRBV12-3 or TRBV12-4 and J usage is TRBJ1-2; 12 positions agree with TRBD1. Unmatched junction bases numbered 3, after V lost 1 base and J lost 3 bases. CDR3 length equals 16 residues. CDR3 amino acids: CASSLGGTGGDYGYTF. The CDR3 bases are TGTGCCAGCAGTTTAGGAGGGACAGGGGGCGACTATGGCTACACCTTC.

A note on this clonotype: A junction end diverges from the germline sequence, so it may reflect a read error. The rearrangement links TRBV5-1 to TRBJ1-5, with 9 bases matching TRBD1. From germline, CDR1 is SGHRS and CDR2 YFSETQ. The CDR3 length is 14 residues. Written as DNA, the CDR3 is TGCGTCAGCAGCTACGGACAGGGGATTTGTCCCCAGCATTTT. Protein sequence: CVSSYGQGICPQHF.

The V gene is TRBV7-9, the J gene TRBJ2-7; the match to TRBD2 covers 7 bases. Germline CDR1 is SEHNR and CDR2 is FQNEAQ (reference sequence). CDR3 length: 15 residues. V shed 5 bases and J 4 bases; nucleotides not matched to a gene: 11. CDR3 nucleotides: TGTGCCAGCAGCGACGGGGACGGGGGAGGGTACGAGCAGTACTTC. Residues: CASSDGDGGGYEQYF. The variable domain in full, completed from reference TRBV7-9 and TRBJ2-7, reads DTGVSQNPRHKITKRGQNVTFRCDPISEHNRLYWYRQTLGQGPEFLTYFQNEAQLEKSRLLSDRFSAERPKGSFSTLEIQRTEQGDSAMYLCASSDGDGGGYEQYFGPGTRLTVT.

V is TRBV6-4 and J is TRBJ2-7; D might be TRBD2 (5 bases). The CDR3 totals 15 residues. CDR1 and CDR2 from the germline V gene are MRHNA and SNTAGT. Written as DNA, the CDR3 is TGTGCCAGCGGTGACTCGAGGGCACAACTCTGCGAGCAGTACGTC. Its protein product is CASGDSRAQLCEQYV.

With respect to this clonotype: The CDR3 carries no conserved terminal phenylalanine or tryptophan, so it likely arises from a read error. It is unclear where the CDR3 begins or ends on the DNA, so no DNA is shown, and the CDR3 is as TCRdb lists it. The chain is built from TRBV28 and TRBJ1-4. The CDR3 contains 14 residues when both ends are counted. Germline loops: CDR1 MDHEN, CDR2 SYDVKM. The CDR3 loop reads CASTLGGADEKLSL.

This chain links TRBV12-3 or TRBV12-4 with TRBJ1-2, with a possible D match to TRBD1 (5 bases). Trimming pared 7 bases from V and 5 bases from J, leaving 17 bases between. This CDR3 has 14 amino acids. The CDR3 spells CASTDSRVGYGYTF. The CDR3 DNA sequence: TGTGCCAGCACCGATTCCAGGGTAGGATATGGCTACACCTTC.

This clonotype is classed as medium-sized. A junction end diverges from the germline sequence, so it may reflect a read error. CDR3 amino acids: CASSDFEIGSNQPQHF. In DNA, the CDR3 is TGTGCTAGCAGTGATTTCGAGATTGGTAGCAATCAGCCCCAGCATTTT. This chain connects TRBV2 to TRBJ1-5; D remains unclear. CDR1 and CDR2 from the germline V gene are SNHLY and FYNNEI. The CDR3 runs to 16 residues. Full variable domain (rest looked up from reference TRBV2 and TRBJ1-5): EPEVTQTPSHQVTQMGQEVILRCVPISNHLYFYWYRQILGQKVEFLVSFYNNEISEKSEIFDDQFSVERPDGSNFTLKIRSTKLEDSAMYFCASSDFEIGSNQPQHFGDGTRLSIL.

Details on this clonotype: At one end the junction does not follow the germline gene, possibly because of a read error. The rearrangement uses TRBV20-1 and TRBJ1-5; D gene ambiguous. Germline CDR1 reads DFQATT; CDR2 reads SNEGSKA (reference sequence). This CDR3 comprises 17 residues. The CDR3 loop reads CSARDGSVFHSNQPLHF. The DNA for the CDR3 is TGCAGTGCTAGAGACGGGTCAGTTTTTCATAGCAATCAGCCCCTGCATTTT.

The J gene is TRBJ1-4, the V gene TRBV5-1; 7 bases are a match to TRBD1. This CDR3 has 15 residues. The germline gives CDR1 SGHRS, CDR2 YFSETQ. Germline trimming cut 4 bases from V and 5 bases from J; bases unmatched to any gene: 8. CDR3 DNA: TGCGCCAGCAGCCCGTCCGGGACAGTAAATGAAAAACTGTTTTTT. Its protein product is CASSPSGTVNEKLFF.

In nucleotides, the CDR3 is TGCAGTGCTAGTGTGCTCACCACATACAATGAGCAGTTCTTC. The encoded protein is CSASVLTTYNEQFF. This chain uses TRBV20-1 with TRBJ2-1; no clear D. The germline V gene encodes CDR1 DFQATT and CDR2 SNEGSKA (reference sequence). The CDR3 has 14 residues. V was cut by 3 bases and J by 4 bases, with 13 bases left in between.

The CDR3 DNA reads TGCAGTGCCCCTCTCGGGACAGGGGCCTACAATGAGCAGTTCTTC. It codes for CSAPLGTGAYNEQFF. The chain joins TRBV20-1 to TRBJ2-1, with 10 bases that match TRBD1. This CDR3 spans 15 amino acids. V was pared by 6 bases and J by 2 bases, with 7 bases of the junction left unmatched. Per the germline V gene, CDR1 is DFQATT and CDR2 is SNEGSKA (reference sequence).

This sequence joins TRBV15 and TRBJ2-3, with 16 bases matching TRBD2. Germline V gene lookup returns CDR1 LNHNV and CDR2 YYDKDF (reference sequence). The CDR3 loop spans 18 amino acids. V dropped 8 bases and J dropped 3; count of bases not matched to a gene: 11. CDR3 in DNA: TGTGCCACCCGATTAGGGACTAGCGGGAGGGAGGTTACAGATACGCAGTATTTT. It yields the protein CATRLGTSGREVTDTQYF.

Comment on this clonotype: It may be a read error: a sequence one base away is much more abundant. The rearrangement joins TRBV5-1 to TRBJ2-5, with 8 bases identical to TRBD2. J gave up 3 bases and V 5 bases, and 9 bases lay outside the gene matches. Germline V gives CDR1 SGHRS, CDR2 YFSETQ. This CDR3 is built from 15 residues. Here the CDR3 reads CASREIAGFEETQYF. CDR3 nucleotide sequence: TGCGCCAGCAGGGAAATAGCGGGGTTCGAAGAGACCCAGTACTTC.

This clonotype has a count of ten or more. V and J are TRBV9 and TRBJ2-5, with a weak D call TRBD1 (5 bases). Trimming removed 4 bases at V and 5 bases at J, with 18 bases between. The CDR3 has 15 residues. Germline V CDR1 and CDR2: SGDLS, YYNGEE. The CDR3 loop is CASSPQAGPLETQYF. In DNA, the CDR3 is TGTGCCAGCAGCCCGCAAGCAGGGCCGCTGGAGACCCAGTACTTC.

The V and J genes are TRBV7-3 and TRBJ2-1; D possibly matches TRBD1 or TRBD2 (5 bases each). Between the trimmed V and J ends, which lost 3 bases and 9 bases, there was a span of 9 bases. Germline CDR1 and CDR2: SGHTA and FQGTGA. CDR3 length equals 12 residues. This chain's CDR3 is CASSLNGGEQFF. CDR3 in DNA: TGTGCCAGCAGCTTGAATGGGGGTGAGCAGTTCTTC.

The table lists this clonotype with many counts. The V and J genes are TRBV4-2 and TRBJ2-1, with 8 bases that match TRBD1. Germline CDR1 and CDR2: LGHNA and YNFKEQ. The trim removed 2 bases at V and 3 bases at J, leaving 3 bases unmatched. The CDR3 is 15 residues long. DNA of the CDR3: TGTGCCAGCAGCCAAACACAGGGGGACTACAATGAGCAGTTCTTC. Its translation: CASSQTQGDYNEQFF.

The chain joins TRBV20-1 to TRBJ2-3; D is possibly TRBD1 (5 bases). Germline V gives CDR1 DFQATT, CDR2 SNEGSKA (reference sequence). There are 12 residues in the CDR3. The V end lost 3 bases, the J end lost 3 bases, and 7 bases lay between the germline ends. As DNA, the CDR3 is TGCAGTGCTAGGCCAGGGACAGATACGCAGTATTTT. It is translated as CSARPGTDTQYF.

The CDR3: CASSYSRGRTDTQYF. The CDR3 nucleotides read TGTGCCAGCAGTTATTCGCGGGGACGCACAGATACGCAGTATTTT. J is TRBJ2-3 and V is TRBV6-5; tentative D call: TRBD2 (6 bases). CDR3 size: 15 residues. Trimming stripped 3 bases from V and 1 base from J, with 11 bases between. Germline loops: CDR1 MNHEY, CDR2 SVGAGI.